Presented here are 22 T cell receptor beta chains from one specimen sequenced in a study of metastatic and nonmetastatic thyroid tumors. Patients were all untreated before their thyroid surgery. TCRdb recomputed clones from the PCR reads via MiXCR. Of roughly 30,000 clones listed, 3.5% to 4% were seen once; the top ten hold roughly 3.2%. Sequences were obtained from blood. The receptors were gathered from a male donor with papillary thyroid cancer or a benign thyroid nodule (not recorded which). Some clones in this sample may be carry-over from other donors' samples.

The table lists this clone with many counts. This sequence may be a read error, since a much larger clone differs from it by one base. The rearrangement joins TRBV6-1 to TRBJ2-7; 9 bases agree with TRBD1. The CDR3 is made up of 15 amino acids. Germline CDR1 and CDR2: MNHNS and SASEGT. CDR3 protein: CASRETGTGTYERYF. DNA of the CDR3: TGTGCCAGCAGGGAGACCGGGACAGGGACCTACGAGCGGTACTTC.

Comment on this clone: This could be a read error, since a much larger clone is one nucleotide away. The chain carries TRBV4-1 and TRBJ2-1, with a tentative D call TRBD2 (7 bases). Germline V CDR1 and CDR2: MGHRA, YSYEKL. This CDR3 spans 15 amino acids. With 0 bases removed from V and 2 bases from J, the gap between germline ends came to 8 bases. Here the CDR3 reads CASSQEGGPYNEQFF. The CDR3 DNA sequence: TGCGCCAGCAGCCAAGAGGGGGGGCCCTACAATGAGCAGTTCTTC.

This clone was seen at least ten times. The CDR3 DNA sequence: TGTGCCAGCAGCGCGACAGGGGGCGGCGTAGCCAAAAACATTCAGTACTTC. Residues: CASSATGGGVAKNIQYF. The chain is built from TRBV9 and TRBJ2-4, with 10 bases fitting TRBD1. The germline CDR1 and CDR2 sequences are SGDLS and YYNGEE. This CDR3 is 17 amino acids long. V was clipped by 3 bases and J by 0 bases; unmatched bases: 6.

This clone came up a few times. The V gene is TRBV7-2, the J gene TRBJ1-2; a weak D match, TRBD1 (6 bases). V lost 1 base to trimming and J lost 7 bases, with 19 bases between them. Germline V gives CDR1 SGHTA, CDR2 FQGNSA. The CDR3 is 16 amino acids. The CDR3 bases are TGTGCCAGCAGCTTAGTTTCTTCAGGGGCTGGCTGTGGCTACACCTTC. This sequence encodes CASSLVSSGAGCGYTF.

As to this clone: Its ends do not fully match the called genes, so a read error is possible. This chain connects TRBV6-4 to TRBJ2-2; no clear D. The CDR3 consists of 13 residues. Per germline, CDR1 MRHNA and CDR2 SNTAGT. The CDR3 reads CASSDGNTVELFF. The CDR3, as DNA: TGTGCCAGCAGTGACGGTAACACCGTGGAGCTGTTTTTT.

The table lists this clone with a few counts. The gene calls are TRBV6-1 and TRBJ2-7; 8 positions agree with TRBD2. The V gene's germline CDR1 is MNHNS and CDR2 SASEGT. V trimming: 6 bases; J trimming: 6 bases; junction bases outside the gene matches: 13. The CDR3 length is 15 residues. CDR3 in DNA: TGTGCCAGCAGATCCCAAGCGGGGGAAGCTGGCGAGCAGTACTTC. Its protein product is CASRSQAGEAGEQYF.

This clone was recorded a few times. The chain joins TRBV6-1 to TRBJ1-3; D is unresolved. Trimming took 3 bases from V and 4 from J, leaving 7 bases between them. The length of the CDR3 is 13 residues. The germline CDR1 and CDR2 sequences are MNHNS and SASEGT. CDR3 nucleotide sequence: TGTGCCAGCAGTGATTCATGGGGAAACACCATATATTTT. Its translation is CASSDSWGNTIYF.

The sample holds many counts of this clone. This chain joins TRBV4-1 and TRBJ2-1, with TRBD1 identical over 9 bases. This CDR3 has 15 residues. V was clipped by 4 bases and J by 9 bases; unmatched bases: 10. The germline V gene has CDR1 MGHRA and CDR2 YSYEKL. CDR3 sequence reads: CASSRQGQGVGEQFF. The CDR3 DNA is TGCGCCAGCAGCCGCCAGGGACAGGGAGTAGGTGAGCAGTTCTTC.

The chain joins TRBV30 to TRBJ2-2; TRBD2 matches at 11 bases. The V and J ends lost 8 bases and 6 bases, in that order; junction bases with no gene match: 8. The germline gives CDR1 GTSNPN, CDR2 SVGIG (reference sequence). This CDR3 region has 14 residues. The CDR3 DNA is TGTGCCCGTAGCGGGGGGGGCGAGGCCGGGGAGCTGTTTTTT. Residues: CARSGGGEAGELFF. Full variable domain (rest looked up from reference TRBV30 and TRBJ2-2): SQTIHQWPATLVQPVGSPLSLECTVEGTSNPNLYWYRQAAGRGLQLLFYSVGIGQISSEVPQNLSASRPQDRQFILSSKKLLLSDSGFYLCARSGGGEAGELFFGEGSRLTVL.

This chain uses TRBV28 with TRBJ1-2, with D hard to call. In germline, CDR1 is MDHEN, CDR2 SYDVKM. V shed 6 bases and J shed 8 bases, with 19 bases lying between them. The CDR3 is 14 amino acids. The CDR3: CASRALAGKGGYTF. DNA of the CDR3: TGTGCCAGCAGGGCCTTAGCGGGCAAAGGGGGCTACACCTTC.

This clone was seen at least ten times. This chain joins TRBV4-1 and TRBJ2-1; D is unresolved. This CDR3 has 13 residues. V was trimmed by 1 base and J by 4 bases, leaving 5 bases between them. Germline V gives CDR1 MGHRA, CDR2 YSYEKL. In DNA, the CDR3 is TGCGCCAGCAGCCAAGGTCTGTACAATGAGCAGTTCTTC. This gives the protein CASSQGLYNEQFF.

This clone came up once. Lacking the conserved final phenylalanine or tryptophan, this CDR3 likely reflects a read error. The DNA is omitted, as the CDR3 cannot be located on it reliably, and the CDR3 follows TCRdb's listing. This chain's CDR3 is CASSPSGGPGETKCL. This chain uses TRBV6-1 with TRBJ2-5; the D call of TRBD2 is as the table states it, not checked on the DNA. Germline CDR1 MNHNS, CDR2 SASEGT. The CDR3 extends over 15 residues, inclusive of both ends.

This clone was picked up many times. One base away lies a much larger clone, so this may be a sequencing read error. CDR3 bases: TGTGCCAGCAGTTACGTCCTTAGCGGGAATTACGAGCAGTACTTC. It yields the protein CASSYVLSGNYEQYF. J is TRBJ2-7 and V is TRBV6-5, with 8 bases identical to TRBD2. V shed 2 bases, J shed 4 bases, and the junction held 7 bases outside the gene matches. The CDR3 covers 15 residues. Germline V gives CDR1 MNHEY, CDR2 SVGAGI.

This clone was seen a handful of times. A junction boundary mismatches the germline segment, possibly from a read error. The gene calls are TRBV7-9 and TRBJ2-1; no reliable D call. Germline V gene sequence: CDR1 SEHNR, CDR2 FQNEAQ (reference sequence). CDR3 length equals 13 residues. Written as DNA, the CDR3 is TGTGCCATCAGCTTAAATCGTATCAATGAGCAGTTCTTC. Translating it yields CAISLNRINEQFF.

DNA for the CDR3: TGTGCCAGCAGCTTAGAGTGGGCGGCTAGCGGGAGTGCCAGAACAAATGAGCAGTTCTTC. Translation gives CASSLEWAASGSARTNEQFF. The J gene is TRBJ2-1, the V gene TRBV11-2, with TRBD2 matching over 10 bases. This CDR3 comprises 20 residues. Per the germline V gene, CDR1 is SGHAT and CDR2 is FQNNGV. The V segment lost 0 bases and the J segment 7 bases; nucleotides outside the gene matches: 18.

The rearrangement links TRBV30 to TRBJ1-2, with 7 nucleotides matching TRBD1. CDR1 and CDR2 (germline): GTSNPN, SVGIG (reference sequence). The CDR3 extends over 13 amino acids. J lost 8 bases, V lost 4 bases, and 10 bases had no gene match. CDR3 loop: CAWMRRDRLGYTF. CDR3 nucleotides: TGTGCCTGGATGCGTAGGGACAGACTGGGCTACACCTTC.

This clone appeared a few times. The junction and the germline gene differ at one end; a read error may be behind it. V and J are TRBV6-4 and TRBJ2-2; no definite D call. This CDR3 spans 14 amino acids. Germline V lookup: CDR1 MRHNA, CDR2 SNTAGT. The CDR3 DNA follows: TGTGCCAGCATTGACTCGGAGTACACCGTGGAGCTGTTTTTT. Encoded protein: CASIDSEYTVELFF.

The CDR3 region is CASSQERETGAFF. Written as DNA, the CDR3 is TGCGCCAGCAGCCAAGAAAGGGAGACAGGGGCTTTCTTT. This chain connects TRBV4-3 to TRBJ1-1, with 7 bases lining up with TRBD1. CDR3 length: 13 amino acids. Germline CDR1 LGHNA, CDR2 YSLEER. With V trimmed by 0 bases and J by 11 bases, 6 bases remained unmatched.

About this clone: A junction boundary mismatches the germline segment, possibly from a read error. V and J are TRBV6-1 and TRBJ2-3; 8 positions match TRBD2. The CDR3 is made up of 13 amino acids. Germline CDR1 is MNHNS and CDR2 is SASEGT. As DNA, the CDR3 is TGTGCCAGCAATGAAACTAGCGGCGATAAGCAATATTTT. This translates into CASNETSGDKQYF.

Comment on this clone: At the DNA level, this CDR3 is encoded by other sequences in the same sample as well. V usage is TRBV6-1 and J usage is TRBJ2-3; D ambiguous. CDR3 length equals 14 residues. Per the germline V gene, CDR1 is MNHNS and CDR2 is SASEGT. V was clipped by 0 bases and J by 3 bases, with 7 bases between them. The CDR3 nucleotides read TGTGCCAGCAGTGAAGCGTCCGGGACAGATACGCAGTATTTT. Its protein is CASSEASGTDTQYF.

The chain uses TRBV6-5 and TRBJ2-7; possible D gene TRBD2, 6 bases. This CDR3 region has 14 residues. Germline CDR1 reads MNHEY; CDR2 reads SVGAGI. With 4 bases removed from V and 2 bases from J, the gap between germline ends came to 12 bases. The CDR3 DNA reads as TGTGCCAGCAGTTTCCGGGACTCGGCCTACGAGCAGTACTTC. Residues: CASSFRDSAYEQYF.

This clone occurred a few times. V gene TRBV2 combines with J gene TRBJ1-3, with a possible D match to TRBD1 (5 bases). The CDR3 spans 13 residues. Trimming stripped 4 bases from V and 6 bases from J, with 10 bases between. Germline CDR1 reads SNHLY; CDR2 reads FYNNEI. The CDR3 loop is CASSAGGENTIYF. The DNA of the CDR3 is TGTGCCAGCAGTGCTGGGGGGGAAAACACCATATATTTT. Full variable domain (outside the CDR3, taken from reference TRBV2 and TRBJ1-3): EPEVTQTPSHQVTQMGQEVILRCVPISNHLYFYWYRQILGQKVEFLVSFYNNEISEKSEIFDDQFSVERPDGSNFTLKIRSTKLEDSAMYFCASSAGGENTIYFGEGSWLTVV.